The 9 T cell receptor beta chains reported below all come from one sample, sequenced in a study of cytomegalovirus exposure and HLA in healthy donors. In the PCR, 60 Vbeta and 13 Jbeta primers were used. The method was immunoSEQ multiplex PCR; TCRdb's version includes in-frame clones alone and lacks a portion of them. The sample yields 100,000 or so clones, approximately 76% seen once. The sequencing sample was made of PBMCs. The receptors come from a man aged 25 to 40 in good health and CMV-seropositive.

V gene TRBV27 combines with J gene TRBJ2-4; 8 positions agree with TRBD2. This CDR3 has 14 residues. Losses at the gene ends were 4 bases for V and 14 bases for J; bases not matched to a gene: 13. Germline V lookup: CDR1 MNHEY, CDR2 SMNVEV (reference sequence). The CDR3 spells CASSSLRDGRVEYF. CDR3 nucleotides: TGTGCCAGCAGTTCCCTCCGGGACGGGAGGGTAGAGTACTTC.

This chain uses TRBV6-5 with TRBJ2-5; the D is unclear. V lost 3 bases to trimming and J lost 5 bases, with 4 bases between them. The CDR3 sequence is 11 residues long. Germline lookup yields CDR1 MNHEY and CDR2 SVGAGI. DNA of the CDR3: TGTGCCAGCAGTTATTCGGAGACCCAGTACTTC. It specifies CASSYSETQYF.

The CDR3 reads CSVEKFRGASEKLFF. The CDR3 bases are TGCAGCGTTGAAAAATTCAGGGGCGCGTCTGAAAAACTGTTTTTT. The V gene is TRBV29-1, the J gene TRBJ1-4; a possible D gene is TRBD1 (6 bases). Germline V gene data show CDR1 as SQVTM and CDR2 as ANQGSEA. There are 15 residues in the CDR3. Trimming cost V 2 bases and J 7 bases, with 17 bases left between them.

The chain uses TRBV6-6 and TRBJ1-5; D not resolved. CDR1 and CDR2 (germline): MNHNY, SVGAGI (reference sequence). The CDR3 has 16 amino acids. Trimming took off 3 bases at V and 0 bases at J, with 12 bases between the two ends. As DNA, the CDR3 is TGTGCCAGCAGTTATCCGGAGTTTCATAGCAATCAGCCCCAGCATTTT. It specifies CASSYPEFHSNQPQHF.

This clone occurred once. The genes are TRBV7-9 and TRBJ2-3, with 8 bases that match TRBD2. The J segment lost 2 bases and the V segment lost 1 base, leaving 5 bases of the junction unmatched. There are 16 residues in the CDR3. The germline gives CDR1 SEHNR, CDR2 FQNEAQ (reference sequence). CDR3 sequence (DNA): TGTGCCAGCAGCTTAGTCGGTAGCGGGATCACAGATACGCAGTATTTT. Translation: CASSLVGSGITDTQYF.

This chain uses TRBV2 with TRBJ2-1, with TRBD1 identical over 8 bases. This CDR3 is built from 17 residues. Looked up from germline, CDR1 is SNHLY and CDR2 is FYNNEI. V lost 1 base to trimming and J lost 4 bases; unmatched junction nucleotides: 9. In DNA form, the CDR3 reads TGTGCCAGCAGTGAAGAGCCTGGACAGGGCTTTTACAATGAGCAGTTCTTC. This translates into CASSEEPGQGFYNEQFF.

The CDR3 here is CASSQDRSSTDTQYF. DNA of the CDR3: TGTGCCAGCAGCCAAGATCGGTCGAGCACAGATACGCAGTATTTT. The chain joins TRBV14 to TRBJ2-3; no clear D. The CDR3 spans 15 residues. In germline, CDR1 is SGHDN, CDR2 FVKESK. V lost 0 bases to trimming and J lost 0 bases, with 7 bases between them. The whole variable domain, remainder taken from reference TRBV14 and TRBJ2-3, is EAGVTQFPSHSVIEKGQTVTLRCDPISGHDNLYWYRRVMGKEIKFLLHFVKESKQDESGMPNNRFLAERTGGTYSTLKVQPAELEDSGVYFCASSQDRSSTDTQYFGPGTRLTVL.

The chain employs TRBV4-2 and TRBJ1-2, with TRBD1 matching 8 bases. Germline values: CDR1 LGHNA, CDR2 YNFKEQ. V lost 1 base and J lost 6; bases outside the gene matches: 10. This CDR3 is built from 16 residues. The CDR3 DNA is TGTGCCAGCAGCCAAGGGTCCCTGACAGGGGAGGATGGCTACACCTTC. Residues: CASSQGSLTGEDGYTF.

This chain joins TRBV7-8 and TRBJ1-2; D might be TRBD1 (5 bases). V was cut by 2 bases and J by 7 bases, with 23 bases left in between. This CDR3 is built from 17 residues. Germline V gene data show CDR1 as SGHVS and CDR2 as FQNEAQ. This chain's CDR3 is CASSLNLGAVGLSGYTF. The CDR3 DNA follows: TGTGCCAGCAGCTTAAATTTAGGGGCAGTGGGTTTAAGTGGCTACACCTTC.